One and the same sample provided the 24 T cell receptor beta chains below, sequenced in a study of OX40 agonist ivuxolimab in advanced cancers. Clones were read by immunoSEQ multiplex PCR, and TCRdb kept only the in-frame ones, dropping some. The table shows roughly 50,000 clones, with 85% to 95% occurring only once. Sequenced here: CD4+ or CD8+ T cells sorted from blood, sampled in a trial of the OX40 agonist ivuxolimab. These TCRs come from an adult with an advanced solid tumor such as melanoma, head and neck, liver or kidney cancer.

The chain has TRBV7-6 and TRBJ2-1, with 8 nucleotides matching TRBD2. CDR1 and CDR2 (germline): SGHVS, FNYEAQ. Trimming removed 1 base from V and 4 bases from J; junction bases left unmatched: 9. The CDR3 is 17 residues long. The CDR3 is CASSLGFGGGKYNEQFF. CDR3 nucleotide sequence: TGTGCCAGCAGCTTAGGATTCGGCGGGGGGAAGTACAATGAGCAGTTCTTC.

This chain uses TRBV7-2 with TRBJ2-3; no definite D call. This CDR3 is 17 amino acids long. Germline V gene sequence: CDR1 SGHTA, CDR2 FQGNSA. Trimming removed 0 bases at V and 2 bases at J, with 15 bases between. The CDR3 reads CASSLANLVAATDTQYF. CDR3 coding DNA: TGTGCCAGCAGCTTAGCAAATCTAGTGGCTGCCACAGATACGCAGTATTTT.

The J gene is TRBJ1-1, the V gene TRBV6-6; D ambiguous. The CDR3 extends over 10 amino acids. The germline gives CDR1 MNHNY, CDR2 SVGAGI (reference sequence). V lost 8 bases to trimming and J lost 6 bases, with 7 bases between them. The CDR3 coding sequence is TGTGCCAGCTCGGACTCTGAAGCTTTCTTT. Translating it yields CASSDSEAFF.

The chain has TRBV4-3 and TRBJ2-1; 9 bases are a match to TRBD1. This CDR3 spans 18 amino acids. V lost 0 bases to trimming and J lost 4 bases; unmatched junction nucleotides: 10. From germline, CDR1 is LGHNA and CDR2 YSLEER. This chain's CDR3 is CASSQDRGGTGSYNEQFF. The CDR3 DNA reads TGCGCCAGCAGCCAAGATAGGGGTGGGACAGGGTCGTACAATGAGCAGTTCTTC.

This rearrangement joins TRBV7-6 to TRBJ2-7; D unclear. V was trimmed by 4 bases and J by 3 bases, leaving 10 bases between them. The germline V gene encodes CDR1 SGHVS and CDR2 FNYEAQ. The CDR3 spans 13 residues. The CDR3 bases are TGTGCCAGCAGCTCAGGACCGAGCTACGAGCAGTACTTC. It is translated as CASSSGPSYEQYF.

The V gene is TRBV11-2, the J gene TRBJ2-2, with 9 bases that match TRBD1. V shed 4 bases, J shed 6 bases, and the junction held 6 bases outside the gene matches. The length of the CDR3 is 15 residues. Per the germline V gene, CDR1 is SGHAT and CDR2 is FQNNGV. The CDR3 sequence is CASSSGQGIPGELFF. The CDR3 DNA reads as TGTGCCAGCAGCTCAGGACAGGGGATCCCCGGGGAGCTGTTTTTT.

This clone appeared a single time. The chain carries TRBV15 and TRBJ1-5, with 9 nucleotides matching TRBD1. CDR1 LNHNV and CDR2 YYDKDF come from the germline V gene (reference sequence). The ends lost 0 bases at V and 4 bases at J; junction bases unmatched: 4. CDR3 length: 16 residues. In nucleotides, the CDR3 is TGTGCCACCAGCAGAGAAGCAGGGACAGGGAATCAGCCCCAGCATTTT. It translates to CATSREAGTGNQPQHF.

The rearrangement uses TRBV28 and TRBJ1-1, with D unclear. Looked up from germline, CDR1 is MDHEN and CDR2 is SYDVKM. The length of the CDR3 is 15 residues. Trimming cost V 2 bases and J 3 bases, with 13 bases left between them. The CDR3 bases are TGTGCCAGCAGTTTAGGCATCAGAACTGACACTGAAGCTTTCTTT. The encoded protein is CASSLGIRTDTEAFF.

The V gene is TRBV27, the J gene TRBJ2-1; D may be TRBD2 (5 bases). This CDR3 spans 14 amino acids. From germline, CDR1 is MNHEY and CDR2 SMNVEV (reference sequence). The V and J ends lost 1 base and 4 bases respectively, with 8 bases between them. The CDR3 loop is CASSLWERYNEQFF. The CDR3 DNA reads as TGTGCCAGCAGTTTATGGGAGCGGTACAATGAGCAGTTCTTC.

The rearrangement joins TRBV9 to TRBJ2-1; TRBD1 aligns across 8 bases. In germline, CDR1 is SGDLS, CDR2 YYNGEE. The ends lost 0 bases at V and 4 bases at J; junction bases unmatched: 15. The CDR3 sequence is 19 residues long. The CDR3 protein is CASSVGRGRNHATYNEQFF. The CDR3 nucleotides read TGTGCCAGCAGCGTAGGCAGGGGGCGAAACCATGCGACATACAATGAGCAGTTCTTC.

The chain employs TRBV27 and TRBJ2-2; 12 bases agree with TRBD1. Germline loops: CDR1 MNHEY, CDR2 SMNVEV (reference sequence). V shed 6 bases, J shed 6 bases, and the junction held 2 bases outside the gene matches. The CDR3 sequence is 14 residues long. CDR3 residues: CASSRDRGPGELFF. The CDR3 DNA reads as TGTGCCAGCAGCAGGGACAGGGGGCCCGGGGAGCTGTTTTTT.

The CDR3 coding sequence is TGTGCCAGCAGTCACCCTTTAGGGGGCCCGGGAAGGGAAGCCTATGGCTACACCTTC. Residues: CASSHPLGGPGREAYGYTF. This chain uses TRBV5-6 with TRBJ1-2; TRBD1 agrees at 7 bases. This CDR3 spans 19 amino acids. V dropped 5 bases and J dropped 4; count of bases not matched to a gene: 23. Looked up from germline, CDR1 is SGHDT and CDR2 is YYEEEE.

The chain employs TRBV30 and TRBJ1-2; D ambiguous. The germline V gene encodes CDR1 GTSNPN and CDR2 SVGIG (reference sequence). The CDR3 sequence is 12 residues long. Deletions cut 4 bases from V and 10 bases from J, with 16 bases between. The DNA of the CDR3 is TGTGCCTGGACCGGTTCAAGTGATGACTACACCTTC. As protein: CAWTGSSDDYTF.

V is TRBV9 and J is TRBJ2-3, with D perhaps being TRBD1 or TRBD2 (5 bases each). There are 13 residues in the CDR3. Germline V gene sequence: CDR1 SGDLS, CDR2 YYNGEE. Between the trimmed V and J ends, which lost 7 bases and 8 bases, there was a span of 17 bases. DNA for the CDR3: TGTGCCAGCGGGACGCCCGAATTAGGTACGCAGTATTTT. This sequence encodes CASGTPELGTQYF.

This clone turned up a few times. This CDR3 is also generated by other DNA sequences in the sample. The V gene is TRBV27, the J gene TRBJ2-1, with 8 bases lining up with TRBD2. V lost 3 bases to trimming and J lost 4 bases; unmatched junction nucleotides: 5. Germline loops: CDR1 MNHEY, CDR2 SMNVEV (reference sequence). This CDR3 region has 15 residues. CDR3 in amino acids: CASSLGLAGYNEQFF. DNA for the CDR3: TGTGCCAGCAGTTTGGGTCTAGCGGGTTACAATGAGCAGTTCTTC.

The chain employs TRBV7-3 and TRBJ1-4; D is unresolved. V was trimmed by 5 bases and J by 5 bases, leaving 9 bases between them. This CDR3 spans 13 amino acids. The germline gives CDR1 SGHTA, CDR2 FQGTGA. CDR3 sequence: CASSLTTNEKLFF. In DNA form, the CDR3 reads TGTGCCAGCAGCCTCACCACCAATGAAAAACTGTTTTTT.

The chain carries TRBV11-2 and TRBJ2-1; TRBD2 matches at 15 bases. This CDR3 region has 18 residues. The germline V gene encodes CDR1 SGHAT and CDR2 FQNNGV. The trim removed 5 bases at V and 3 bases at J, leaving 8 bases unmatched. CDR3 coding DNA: TGTGCCAGCAGCCTGGGGACTAGCGGGAGGACCCACTACAATGAGCAGTTCTTC. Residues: CASSLGTSGRTHYNEQFF. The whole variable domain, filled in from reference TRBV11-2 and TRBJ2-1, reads EAGVAQSPRYKIIEKRQSVAFWCNPISGHATLYWYQQILGQGPKLLIQFQNNGVVDDSQLPKDRFSAERLKGVDSTLKIQPAKLEDSAVYLCASSLGTSGRTHYNEQFFGPGTRLTVL.

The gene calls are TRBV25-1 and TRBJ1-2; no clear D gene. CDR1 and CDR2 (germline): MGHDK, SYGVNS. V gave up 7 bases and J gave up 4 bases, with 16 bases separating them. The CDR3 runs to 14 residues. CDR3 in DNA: TGTGCCAGCATGGCCCCGGAGCTAGCCTATGGCTACACCTTC. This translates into CASMAPELAYGYTF.

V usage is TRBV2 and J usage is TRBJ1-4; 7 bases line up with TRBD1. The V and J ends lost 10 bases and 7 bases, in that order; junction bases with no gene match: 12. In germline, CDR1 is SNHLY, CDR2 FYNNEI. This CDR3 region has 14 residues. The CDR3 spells CAIQGGTVSEKLFF. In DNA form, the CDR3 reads TGTGCCATTCAGGGAGGGACAGTGAGTGAAAAACTGTTTTTT.

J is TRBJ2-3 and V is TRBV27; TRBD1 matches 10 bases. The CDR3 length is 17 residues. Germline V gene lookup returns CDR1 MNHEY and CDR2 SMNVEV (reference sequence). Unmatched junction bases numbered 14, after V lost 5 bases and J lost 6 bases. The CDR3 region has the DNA TGTGCCAGCAGTACTGCGACAGGGGGCTTATTTACCGATACGCAGTATTTT. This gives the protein CASSTATGGLFTDTQYF.

The CDR3 DNA reads as TGCGCCAGCATATTTGGGGGAGATACGCAGTATTTT. It is translated as CASIFGGDTQYF. The chain uses TRBV5-1 and TRBJ2-3; D is perhaps TRBD1 or TRBD2 (5 bases each). This CDR3 has 12 residues. Per germline, CDR1 SGHRS and CDR2 YFSETQ. The V gene lost 6 bases and the J gene lost 5 bases, with 10 bases spanning the gap.

In nucleotides, the CDR3 is TGTGCCAGTAGTATCGGACAGGGGAAGGCCGAGCAGTACTTC. Its protein product is CASSIGQGKAEQYF. V gene TRBV19 combines with J gene TRBJ2-7; 9 bases are shared with TRBD1. Germline V CDR1 and CDR2: LNHDA, SQIVND (reference sequence). The CDR3 runs to 14 residues. V dropped 3 bases and J dropped 6; count of bases not matched to a gene: 6.

The CDR3 spells CASSFTGTPTYEQYF. The DNA for the CDR3 is TGTGCCAGCAGTTTTACCGGGACACCGACCTACGAGCAGTACTTC. This chain uses TRBV28 with TRBJ2-7; perhaps TRBD1 as D (6 bases). Deletions cut 3 bases from V and 2 bases from J, with 14 bases between. Germline V lookup: CDR1 MDHEN, CDR2 SYDVKM. This CDR3 is 15 amino acids long.

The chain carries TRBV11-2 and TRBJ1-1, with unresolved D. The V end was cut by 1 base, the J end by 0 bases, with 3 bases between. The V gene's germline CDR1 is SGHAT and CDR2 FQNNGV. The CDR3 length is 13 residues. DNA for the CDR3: TGTGCCAGCAGCTTAGCGATGAACACTGAAGCTTTCTTT. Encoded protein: CASSLAMNTEAFF.